Sequencing of this TCR beta chain was carried out in a study of human T cells and chemical hapten exposure. TCRdb recomputed calls from the RACE reads with MiXCR, one row per CDR3 protein. This sample carries roughly 360,000 distinct CDR3 sequences, approximately 4.4% of them seen once, and the ten largest clones take around 2.3%. Documented time point: patch test 1, 2 weeks after DPC sensitization. Treatment of the sample: therapeutic diphenylcyclopropenone sensitization with weekly scalp DPC. Unfractionated whole blood yielded the extracted total RNA. Trimming cost V 1 base and J 6 bases; bases outside gene matches: 1. The CDR3 runs to 14 residues. Germline V CDR1 and CDR2: MNHEY, SVGEGT. This clonotype was seen many times.

The starting material was whole blood, obtained in connection with sensitization to the hapten diphenylcyclopropenone (DPC). This clonotype was obtained from a woman between 50 and 59 years old with alopecia areata. Some clones in this sample may be carry-over from other donors' samples. The V gene is TRBV6-2 or TRBV6-3, the J gene TRBJ2-4; 9 bases line up with TRBD1. In DNA, the CDR3 is TGTGCCAGCAGTTACTGGGACAGGGCAAACATTCAGTACTTC. It yields the protein CASSYWDRANIQYF.